This T cell receptor beta chain was obtained from a study of T cell responses to AZD1222 COVID-19 vaccine. Germline V CDR1 and CDR2: MNHEY, SVGEGT. Trimming stripped 2 bases from V and 1 base from J, with 14 bases between. The CDR3 is 17 amino acids. Profiling relied on immunoSEQ multiplex PCR, and the TCRdb table lists in-frame clones only, not all of them. The sample has more than 95,000 clones, roughly 90% seen once; the top ten hold approximately 7%. The V and J genes are TRBV6-2 or TRBV6-3 and TRBJ2-2; a weak D match, TRBD1 (6 bases). The source of this sequence is an adult in good health. The sample here was peripheral blood, taken on day 0 of AZD1222 vaccination. CDR3 residues: CASSYLLRGRNTGELFF. In DNA form, the CDR3 reads TGTGCCAGCAGTTACCTCTTAAGGGGGAGGAACACCGGGGAGCTGTTTTTT.